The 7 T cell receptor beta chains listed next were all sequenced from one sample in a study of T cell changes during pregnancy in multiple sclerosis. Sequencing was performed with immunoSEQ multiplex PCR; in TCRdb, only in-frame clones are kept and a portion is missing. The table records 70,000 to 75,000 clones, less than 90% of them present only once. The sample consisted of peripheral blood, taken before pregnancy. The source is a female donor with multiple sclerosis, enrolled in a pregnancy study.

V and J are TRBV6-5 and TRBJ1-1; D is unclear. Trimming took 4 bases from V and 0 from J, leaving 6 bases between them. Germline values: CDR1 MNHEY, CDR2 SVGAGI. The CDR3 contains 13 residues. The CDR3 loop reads CASSSGLNTEAFF. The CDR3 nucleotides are TGTGCCAGCAGTTCGGGTTTGAACACTGAAGCTTTCTTT.

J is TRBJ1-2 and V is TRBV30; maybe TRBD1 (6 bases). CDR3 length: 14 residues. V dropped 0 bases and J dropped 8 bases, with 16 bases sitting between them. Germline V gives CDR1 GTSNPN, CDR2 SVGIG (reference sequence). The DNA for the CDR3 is TGTGCCTGGAGTGTACAACAGGGAGCCGTCGGCTACACCTTC. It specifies CAWSVQQGAVGYTF.

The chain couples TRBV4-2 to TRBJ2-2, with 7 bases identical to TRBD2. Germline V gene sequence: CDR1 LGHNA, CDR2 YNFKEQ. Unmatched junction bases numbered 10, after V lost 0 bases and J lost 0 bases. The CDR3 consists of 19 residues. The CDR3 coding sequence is TGTGCCAGCAGCCAAGATCACTCGGGCGGGGGTTCGAACACCGGGGAGCTGTTTTTT. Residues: CASSQDHSGGGSNTGELFF.

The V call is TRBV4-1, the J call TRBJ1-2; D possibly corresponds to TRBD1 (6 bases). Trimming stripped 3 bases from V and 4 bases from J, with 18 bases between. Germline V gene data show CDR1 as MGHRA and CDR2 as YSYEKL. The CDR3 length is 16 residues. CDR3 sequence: CASSQPIRGSFYGYTF. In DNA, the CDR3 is TGCGCCAGCAGCCAGCCCATCAGGGGTTCTTTCTATGGCTACACCTTC.

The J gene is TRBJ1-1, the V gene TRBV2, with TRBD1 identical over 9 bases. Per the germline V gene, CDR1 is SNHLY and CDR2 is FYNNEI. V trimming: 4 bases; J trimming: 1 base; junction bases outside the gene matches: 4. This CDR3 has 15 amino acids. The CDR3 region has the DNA TGTGCCAGCAGTGTCCGGACAGGGGAGAACACTGAAGCTTTCTTT. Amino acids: CASSVRTGENTEAFF.

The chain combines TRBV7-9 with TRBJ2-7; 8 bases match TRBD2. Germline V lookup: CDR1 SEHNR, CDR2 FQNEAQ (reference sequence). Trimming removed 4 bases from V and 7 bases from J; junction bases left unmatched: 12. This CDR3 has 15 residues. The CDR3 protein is CASSYAAGGLREQYF. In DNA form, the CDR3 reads TGTGCCAGCAGCTACGCCGCGGGGGGCCTTCGGGAGCAGTACTTC.

CDR3 DNA: TGTGCCAGCAGTGAAGACGGAGGGAATCAGCCCCAGCATTTT. Translating it yields CASSEDGGNQPQHF. The chain joins TRBV2 to TRBJ1-5; D remains ambiguous. CDR1 and CDR2 (germline): SNHLY, FYNNEI. The CDR3 length is 14 residues. V lost 1 base, J lost 4 bases, and 8 bases lay in between. The variable domain in full, with the rest retrieved from reference TRBV2 and TRBJ1-5, is EPEVTQTPSHQVTQMGQEVILRCVPISNHLYFYWYRQILGQKVEFLVSFYNNEISEKSEIFDDQFSVERPDGSNFTLKIRSTKLEDSAMYFCASSEDGGNQPQHFGDGTRLSIL.